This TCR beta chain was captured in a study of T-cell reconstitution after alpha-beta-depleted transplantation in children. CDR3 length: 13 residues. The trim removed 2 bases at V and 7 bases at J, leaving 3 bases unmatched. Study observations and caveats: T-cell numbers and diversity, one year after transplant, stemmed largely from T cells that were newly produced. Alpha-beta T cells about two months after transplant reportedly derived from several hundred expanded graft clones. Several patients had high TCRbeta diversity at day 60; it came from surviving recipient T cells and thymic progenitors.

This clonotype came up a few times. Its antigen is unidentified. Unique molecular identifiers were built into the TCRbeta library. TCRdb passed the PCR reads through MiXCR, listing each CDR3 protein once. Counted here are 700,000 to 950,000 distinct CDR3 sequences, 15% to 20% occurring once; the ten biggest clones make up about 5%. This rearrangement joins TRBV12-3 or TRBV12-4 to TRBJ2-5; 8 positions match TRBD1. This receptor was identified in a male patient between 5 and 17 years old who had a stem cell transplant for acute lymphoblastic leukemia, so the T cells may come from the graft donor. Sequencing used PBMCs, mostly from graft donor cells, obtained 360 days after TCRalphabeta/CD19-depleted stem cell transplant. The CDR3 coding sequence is TGTGCCAGCAGTTTATCAACAGGGGGGACCCAGTACTTC. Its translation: CASSLSTGGTQYF.